One sample yielded the 14 T cell receptor beta chains listed below, sequenced in a study of shared clonotypes between healthy human individuals. Assay used: immunoSEQ multiplex PCR; TCRdb lists only in-frame clones, some missing. The sample has 2 million to 2.5 million clones; 90% to 96% are singletons. The sample was naive CD4+ T cells sorted from blood. Subset meaning: CD45RA+ positively selected. All receptors derive from a man in his late teens or twenties in good health.

The rearrangement uses TRBV18 and TRBJ2-2; 7 bases are shared with TRBD1. The CDR3 contains 16 residues. The germline V gene has CDR1 KGHSH and CDR2 LQKENI. The J segment lost 2 bases and the V segment lost 0 bases, leaving 3 bases of the junction unmatched. The DNA of the CDR3 is TGTGCCAGCTCACCACCAGGGGGCGCCAACACCGGGGAGCTGTTTTTT. Protein: CASSPPGGANTGELFF.

Note on this clone: This sample includes further DNA sequences coding for the same CDR3. The chain has TRBV7-9 and TRBJ1-4; 9 bases line up with TRBD1. Trimming removed 5 bases from V and 4 bases from J; junction bases left unmatched: 2. CDR3 size: 14 residues. Germline CDR1 SEHNR, CDR2 FQNEAQ (reference sequence). The CDR3 sequence is CASSQGQGNEKLFF. In DNA form, the CDR3 reads TGTGCCAGCAGCCAGGGACAGGGTAATGAAAAACTGTTTTTT. Drawing the rest from reference TRBV7-9 and TRBJ1-4, the complete variable domain is DTGVSQNPRHKITKRGQNVTFRCDPISEHNRLYWYRQTLGQGPEFLTYFQNEAQLEKSRLLSDRFSAERPKGSFSTLEIQRTEQGDSAMYLCASSQGQGNEKLFFGSGTQLSVL.

The chain has TRBV6-6 and TRBJ1-1; D remains unclear. The CDR3 has 16 residues. CDR1 is MNHNY and CDR2 is SVGAGI in the germline V gene (reference sequence). The V end was cut by 7 bases, the J end by 0 bases, with 18 bases between. The CDR3 bases are TGTGCCAGCACCTCCCGGATCGGCAGCATGAACACTGAAGCTTTCTTT. This translates into CASTSRIGSMNTEAFF.

This chain connects TRBV10-3 to TRBJ2-5; no definite D call. The CDR3 runs 14 residues. Between the trimmed V and J ends, which lost 4 bases and 5 bases, there was a span of 14 bases. CDR1 ENHRY and CDR2 SYGVKD come from the germline V gene. This chain's CDR3 is CAISASRVGETQYF. The CDR3 coding sequence is TGTGCCATCAGTGCATCGCGAGTGGGGGAGACCCAGTACTTC.

This chain uses TRBV10-3 with TRBJ2-7; the match to TRBD2 covers 7 bases. This CDR3 contains 15 residues. The junction had 15 bases not matched to a gene; V was cut back by 10 bases and J by 3 bases. Germline CDR1 is ENHRY and CDR2 is SYGVKD. CDR3 coding DNA: TGTGCCAGCGGGGGAGGAAGTGGTTCTTTCTACGAGCAGTACTTC. Protein sequence: CASGGGSGSFYEQYF.

V and J are TRBV29-1 and TRBJ1-2; possible D gene TRBD1, 5 bases. V lost 3 bases and J 3 bases, leaving 14 bases between the germline ends. This CDR3 has 14 amino acids. Germline CDR1 is SQVTM and CDR2 is ANQGSEA. The CDR3 is CSVDIREADYGYTF. The CDR3 DNA reads TGCAGCGTTGATATCAGGGAGGCCGACTATGGCTACACCTTC.

The J gene is TRBJ1-1, the V gene TRBV7-2; D is possibly TRBD1 (5 bases). The V gene lost 1 base and the J gene lost 1 base, with 13 bases spanning the gap. CDR3 length equals 16 residues. Germline CDR1 and CDR2: SGHTA and FQGNSA. The CDR3 DNA reads TGTGCCAGCAGCTTAGTCTTAGGGGTTGAGAACACTGAAGCTTTCTTT. This codes for CASSLVLGVENTEAFF.

The chain recombines TRBV5-4 with TRBJ2-2; tentatively, D is TRBD2 (7 bases). The germline gives CDR1 SGHNT, CDR2 YYREEE (reference sequence). The CDR3 spans 15 residues. Between the trimmed V and J ends, which lost 6 bases and 5 bases, there was a span of 17 bases. The CDR3 is CASTTWGGQTGELFF. In DNA form, the CDR3 reads TGTGCCAGCACCACCTGGGGGGGGCAAACCGGGGAGCTGTTTTTT.

This clone was seen a single time. The chain couples TRBV2 to TRBJ2-1; 12 nucleotides agree with TRBD2. Germline V CDR1 and CDR2: SNHLY, FYNNEI. With V trimmed by 7 bases and J by 3 bases, 4 bases remained unmatched. The CDR3 has 15 residues. DNA of the CDR3: TGTGCCAGCAAATGGACTAGCGGGAACTACAATGAGCAGTTCTTC. Protein sequence: CASKWTSGNYNEQFF.

In this sample, this clone turned up once. At the DNA level, this CDR3 is encoded by other sequences in the same sample as well. The chain joins TRBV5-1 to TRBJ1-5; D is uncertain. Trimming removed 0 bases from V and 7 bases from J, with 8 bases in between. Germline values: CDR1 SGHRS, CDR2 YFSETQ. The CDR3 sequence is 13 residues long. The CDR3 DNA sequence: TGCGCCAGCAGCTTGGACCTGGGGCAGCCCCAGCATTTT. It translates to CASSLDLGQPQHF. Full variable domain (remainder filled in from reference TRBV5-1 and TRBJ1-5): KAGVTQTPRYLIKTRGQQVTLSCSPISGHRSVSWYQQTPGQGLQFLFEYFSETQRNKGNFPGRFSGRQFSNSRSEMNVSTLELGDSALYLCASSLDLGQPQHFGDGTRLSIL.

The chain is built from TRBV7-2 and TRBJ2-7; D gene unclear. Trimming cost V 1 base and J 2 bases, with 12 bases left between them. The CDR3 loop spans 15 amino acids. CDR1 and CDR2 from the germline V gene are SGHTA and FQGNSA. CDR3 sequence reads: CASSLVAGLPYEQYF. The CDR3 DNA sequence: TGTGCCAGCAGCTTAGTCGCAGGCCTACCCTACGAGCAGTACTTC.

As for this clone: The same CDR3 can be traced to other DNA sequences in this sample. The chain couples TRBV18 to TRBJ1-5, with D hard to call. This CDR3 is 13 amino acids long. V lost 1 base, J lost 1 base, and 2 bases lay in between. Germline lookup yields CDR1 KGHSH and CDR2 LQKENI. This CDR3 is CASSPQSNQPQHF. CDR3 coding DNA: TGTGCCAGCTCACCACAGAGCAATCAGCCCCAGCATTTT.

This sequence joins TRBV4-1 and TRBJ2-1; 11 nucleotides agree with TRBD2. Trimming removed 4 bases from V and 4 bases from J; junction bases left unmatched: 6. The germline gives CDR1 MGHRA, CDR2 YSYEKL. The CDR3 loop spans 16 amino acids. Here the CDR3 reads CASSRPGTSGYNEQFF. DNA of the CDR3: TGCGCCAGCAGCCGACCCGGGACTAGCGGTTACAATGAGCAGTTCTTC.

The chain combines TRBV7-8 with TRBJ2-3; the D is unclear. The V gene lost 8 bases and the J gene lost 0 bases, with 12 bases spanning the gap. Germline CDR1 reads SGHVS; CDR2 reads FQNEAQ. The CDR3 is made up of 14 amino acids. The CDR3 here is CASVEALSTDTQYF. The CDR3 bases are TGTGCCAGCGTCGAAGCCCTAAGCACAGATACGCAGTATTTT.